A single sample gave rise to the 15 T cell receptor beta chains below, sequenced in a study of blood T cell repertoires in COVID-19. Libraries were prepared by immunoSEQ multiplex PCR; TCRdb keeps only in-frame clonotypes and omits some of them. The sample carries about 150,000 clones, 75% to 90% recorded once. Sequencing used peripheral blood. These receptors were obtained from a woman aged 40 to 50 with acute or convalescent COVID-19.

J is TRBJ2-7 and V is TRBV7-2, with 7 bases matching TRBD2. V shed 2 bases, J shed 1 base, and the junction held 5 bases outside the gene matches. The germline gives CDR1 SGHTA, CDR2 FQGNSA. This CDR3 comprises 15 residues. DNA of the CDR3: TGTGCCAGCAGCTTATTCCCGGGAGGATCCTACGAGCAGTACTTC. Encoded protein: CASSLFPGGSYEQYF.

The chain is built from TRBV7-9 and TRBJ2-3; D perhaps matches TRBD2 (5 bases). The V end lost 5 bases, the J end lost 0 bases, and 9 bases lay between the germline ends. Germline V gives CDR1 SEHNR, CDR2 FQNEAQ (reference sequence). The CDR3 runs to 14 residues. The CDR3 nucleotides read TGTGCCAGCAGCGGACTTGCTAGCACAGATACGCAGTATTTT. This gives the protein CASSGLASTDTQYF.

This clone occurred once. The CDR3 region is CASKPVQANTGELFF. For the CDR3, the DNA is TGTGCCAGCAAGCCAGTACAGGCGAACACCGGGGAGCTGTTTTTT. The rearrangement links TRBV6-5 to TRBJ2-2, with a weak D call TRBD1 (5 bases). Trimming cost V 7 bases and J 0 bases, with 12 bases left between them. This CDR3 is 15 amino acids long. Per germline, CDR1 MNHEY and CDR2 SVGAGI.

V is TRBV9 and J is TRBJ1-2, with 7 bases lining up with TRBD1. Germline trimming cut 0 bases from V and 6 bases from J; bases unmatched to any gene: 8. Per the germline V gene, CDR1 is SGDLS and CDR2 is YYNGEE. The CDR3 loop spans 15 amino acids. CDR3 sequence reads: CASSVGIGGSDGYTF. The CDR3 coding sequence is TGTGCCAGCAGCGTAGGGATAGGGGGCAGCGATGGCTACACCTTC.

This chain connects TRBV7-3 to TRBJ2-5; TRBD2 matches at 7 bases. Losses at the gene ends were 2 bases for V and 0 bases for J; bases not matched to a gene: 3. Germline values: CDR1 SGHTA, CDR2 FQGTGA. The CDR3 totals 15 residues. CDR3 amino acids: CASSLGGLHQETQYF. In DNA, the CDR3 is TGTGCCAGCAGCTTAGGGGGACTACACCAAGAGACCCAGTACTTC.

The J gene is TRBJ2-3, the V gene TRBV5-1, with TRBD2 identical over 14 bases. V shed 3 bases and J 1 base; nucleotides not matched to a gene: 7. CDR3 length: 18 residues. Germline V lookup: CDR1 SGHRS, CDR2 YFSETQ. As DNA, the CDR3 is TGCGCCAGCAGCTCGGGACTAGCGGGAGCCCTAGGCACAGATACGCAGTATTTT. It encodes CASSSGLAGALGTDTQYF.

The J gene is TRBJ1-5, the V gene TRBV6-5, with 10 bases that match TRBD1. The CDR3 length is 16 residues. Germline V lookup: CDR1 MNHEY, CDR2 SVGAGI. V lost 4 bases, J lost 2 bases, and 5 bases stayed unmatched. The CDR3 nucleotides read TGTGCCAGCAGTTCGACCGGGACAGGGGGCAATCAGCCCCAGCATTTT. It translates to CASSSTGTGGNQPQHF.

The chain has TRBV6-5 and TRBJ2-1, with 9 bases fitting TRBD2. The CDR3 has 16 amino acids. Unmatched junction bases numbered 6, after V lost 2 bases and J lost 4 bases. Germline V gene lookup returns CDR1 MNHEY and CDR2 SVGAGI. CDR3 nucleotide sequence: TGTGCCAGCAGTTACCTTGCTAGCGGGAAGTACAATGAGCAGTTCTTC. This encodes CASSYLASGKYNEQFF.

The rearrangement links TRBV9 to TRBJ2-4; maybe TRBD1 (5 bases). Germline CDR1 and CDR2: SGDLS and YYNGEE. Trimming removed 0 bases from V and 10 bases from J, with 11 bases in between. The CDR3 totals 13 residues. The CDR3 spells CASSVGTGDIQYF. The CDR3 nucleotides are TGTGCCAGCAGCGTAGGAACAGGCGATATTCAGTACTTC.

This clone appeared once. V and J are TRBV2 and TRBJ2-1, with 8 bases aligning to TRBD2. Germline values: CDR1 SNHLY, CDR2 FYNNEI. This CDR3 is built from 16 residues. V dropped 7 bases and J dropped 4; count of bases not matched to a gene: 12. CDR3 sequence (DNA): TGTGCCAGCACCAGAAGCGTAACTAGCGGTTACAATGAGCAGTTCTTC. It specifies CASTRSVTSGYNEQFF.

The V and J genes are TRBV28 and TRBJ2-3, with TRBD1 matching 7 bases. The V and J ends lost 5 bases and 2 bases, in that order; junction bases with no gene match: 7. The germline gives CDR1 MDHEN, CDR2 SYDVKM. There are 15 residues in the CDR3. In DNA form, the CDR3 reads TGTGCCAGCAGTATTCGGGACAGATTCACAGATACGCAGTATTTT. It yields the protein CASSIRDRFTDTQYF.

This clone appeared a single time. Other DNA sequences from this sample encode an identical CDR3 as well. This chain connects TRBV18 to TRBJ2-1, with 9 bases identical to TRBD2. CDR1 is KGHSH, CDR2 LQKENI, per germline. The CDR3 runs to 16 residues. The ends lost 0 bases at V and 6 bases at J; junction bases unmatched: 6. The CDR3 spells CASSPPSAGGGNEQFF. CDR3 nucleotides: TGTGCCAGCTCACCACCGTCGGCGGGAGGGGGCAATGAGCAGTTCTTC.

V is TRBV5-1 and J is TRBJ2-3, with 10 bases aligning to TRBD2. Germline V CDR1 and CDR2: SGHRS, YFSETQ. V lost 1 base and J lost 0; bases outside the gene matches: 5. The CDR3 has 17 residues. The CDR3, as DNA: TGCGCCAGCAGCTTGCGACTAGCGGGCGTTAGCACAGATACGCAGTATTTT. Translating gives CASSLRLAGVSTDTQYF. Using reference TRBV5-1 and TRBJ2-3 for the parts outside the CDR3, the full variable domain is KAGVTQTPRYLIKTRGQQVTLSCSPISGHRSVSWYQQTPGQGLQFLFEYFSETQRNKGNFPGRFSGRQFSNSRSEMNVSTLELGDSALYLCASSLRLAGVSTDTQYFGPGTRLTVL.

The V and J genes are TRBV30 and TRBJ2-7; a weak D match, TRBD1 (5 bases). The CDR3 consists of 13 residues. Between the trimmed V and J ends, which lost 0 bases and 3 bases, there was a span of 9 bases. CDR1 is GTSNPN, CDR2 SVGIG, per germline (reference sequence). For the CDR3, the DNA is TGTGCCTGGAGTGTACTCCAGGGCTACGAGCAGTACTTC. Translated: CAWSVLQGYEQYF.

This clone was detected only once. This CDR3 is CASSQSGTGDYEQYF. CDR3 bases: TGTGCCAGCAGCCAATCGGGGACAGGGGATTACGAGCAGTACTTC. J is TRBJ2-7 and V is TRBV16; 10 nucleotides match TRBD1. CDR3 size: 15 residues. Looked up from germline, CDR1 is KGHSY and CDR2 is FQNENV. With 0 bases clipped from V and 4 bases from J, the junction kept 3 bases outside the gene matches. Based on the CDR3 plus reference TRBV16 and TRBJ2-7, the full variable domain is GEEVAQTPKHLVRGEGQKAKLYCAPIKGHSYVFWYQQVLKNEFKFLISFQNENVFDETGMPKERFSAKCLPNSPCSLEIQATKLEDSAVYFCASSQSGTGDYEQYFGPGTRLTVT.